One and the same sample provided the 13 T cell receptor beta chains below, sequenced in a study of T cells in Graves' hyperthyroidism and ophthalmopathy. Amplification targeted TCR beta CDR3 regions from RNA transcripts. The TCR CDR3 was amplified in a first-round RT-PCR using the HTBI primer set. Via MiXCR, TCRdb re-called the multiplex PCR reads, giving one row per CDR3 protein. The top ten hold approximately 16% of the sample, which has 650,000 to 850,000 distinct CDR3 sequences, under 20% seen once. The sample was blood. The receptor set was obtained from a woman between 45 and 60 years old with Graves' hyperthyroidism that later progressed to Graves' ophthalmopathy.

This rearrangement joins TRBV10-3 to TRBJ2-7; 7 bases align to TRBD1. In germline, CDR1 is ENHRY, CDR2 SYGVKD. The length of the CDR3 is 15 residues. V lost 3 bases and J lost 5; bases outside the gene matches: 10. The CDR3 region has the DNA TGTGCCATCAGTGAAGTCGACAGGGCTACGGACGAGCAGTACTTC. Translation gives CAISEVDRATDEQYF.

This clonotype has just a few counts. The chain combines TRBV27 with TRBJ1-6; a possible D gene is TRBD1 (6 bases). Trimming shortened V by 4 bases and J by 7 bases, and 11 bases separated the two germline ends. CDR1 is MNHEY and CDR2 is SMNVEV in the germline V gene (reference sequence). The CDR3 has 14 residues. The CDR3: CASSYRAHNSPLHF. The CDR3 DNA follows: TGTGCCAGCAGTTACAGGGCACACAATTCACCCCTCCACTTT.

This clonotype turned up a few times. V usage is TRBV11-2 and J usage is TRBJ1-6, with TRBD1 matching 7 bases. The CDR3 sequence is 18 residues long. Germline loops: CDR1 SGHAT, CDR2 FQNNGV. With V trimmed by 7 bases and J by 7 bases, 19 bases remained unmatched. In DNA form, the CDR3 reads TGTGCCAGCAACCAGGGGCCCCTGAGGGGGCCGAGGAATTCACCCCTCCACTTT. Translation: CASNQGPLRGPRNSPLHF.

The chain carries TRBV11-3 and TRBJ2-2; possibly TRBD1 for D (6 bases). V gave up 5 bases and J gave up 6 bases, with 13 bases separating them. The CDR3 has 14 amino acids. In germline, CDR1 is SGHNT, CDR2 YENEEA. CDR3 in DNA: TGTGCCAGCAGCGCCAACAGGGCCGCCGGGGAGCTGTTTTTT. Its protein is CASSANRAAGELFF. Full variable domain (outside the CDR3, taken from reference TRBV11-3 and TRBJ2-2): EAGVVQSPRYKIIEKKQPVAFWCNPISGHNTLYWYLQNLGQGPELLIRYENEEAVDDSQLPKDRFSAERLKGVDSTLKIQPAELGDSAVYLCASSANRAAGELFFGEGSRLTVL.

This clonotype was counted between two and nine times. This sequence may be a read error, since a much larger clone differs from it by one base. This likely comes from a read error, as the CDR3 has no conserved phenylalanine or tryptophan at its end. The J gene is TRBJ1-1, the V gene TRBV11-2, with unresolved D. Germline V CDR1 and CDR2: SGHAT, FQNNGV. V lost 5 bases to trimming and J lost 4 bases, with 14 bases between them. The CDR3 has 14 amino acids. The CDR3 region has the DNA TGTGCCAGCAGCCATCAGAGGGCCGGCACTGAAGCTTTCGTT. This encodes CASSHQRAGTEAFV.

This clonotype has only a few counts. This chain connects TRBV7-9 to TRBJ1-1; 8 positions agree with TRBD1. V shed 5 bases, J shed 1 base, and the junction held 9 bases outside the gene matches. This CDR3 has 16 amino acids. Germline-derived CDR1 and CDR2 are SEHNR and FQNEAQ (reference sequence). DNA of the CDR3: TGTGCCAGCAGCCCCGGCTGGGGACAGGAGAACACTGAAGCTTTCTTT. This codes for CASSPGWGQENTEAFF. Drawing the rest from reference TRBV7-9 and TRBJ1-1, the complete variable domain is DTGVSQNPRHKITKRGQNVTFRCDPISEHNRLYWYRQTLGQGPEFLTYFQNEAQLEKSRLLSDRFSAERPKGSFSTLEIQRTEQGDSAMYLCASSPGWGQENTEAFFGQGTRLTVV.

This clonotype was seen ten or more times. This rearrangement joins TRBV3-1 to TRBJ2-2, with a weak D call TRBD1 (6 bases). The CDR3 has 15 residues. CDR1 and CDR2 from the germline V gene are LGHDT and YNNKEL (reference sequence). V gave up 4 bases and J gave up 2 bases, with 11 bases separating them. The CDR3 coding sequence is TGTGCCAGCAGCCCCTGGGACACCAACACCGGGGAGCTGTTTTTT. Translation: CASSPWDTNTGELFF.

The genes are TRBV6-5 and TRBJ1-5; D may be TRBD1 (5 bases). Trimming shortened V by 0 bases and J by 8 bases, and 23 bases separated the two germline ends. Looked up from germline, CDR1 is MNHEY and CDR2 is SVGAGI. The CDR3 is 18 amino acids. The CDR3 coding sequence is TGTGCCAGCAGTTACTCGATCACCGCAGGGCATGTGATTGAGCCCCAGCATTTT. Its translation: CASSYSITAGHVIEPQHF.

The table lists this clonotype with a few counts. This rearrangement joins TRBV2 to TRBJ1-6; D is unresolved. This CDR3 comprises 13 residues. Trimming pared 8 bases from V and 9 bases from J, leaving 14 bases between. Germline-derived CDR1 and CDR2 are SNHLY and FYNNEI. The CDR3 DNA follows: TGTGCCAGCGGCTCCCCATTCGGTTCACCCCTCCACTTT. Protein sequence: CASGSPFGSPLHF.

The chain joins TRBV6-2 or TRBV6-3 to TRBJ2-2, with TRBD1 matching 8 bases. Trimming at V came to 2 bases and at J to 2 bases, leaving 1 base not matched to a gene. This CDR3 region has 15 residues. The germline gives CDR1 MNHEY, CDR2 SVGEGT. CDR3 in DNA: TGTGCCAGCAGTTACGGACAGGGCAACACCGGGGAGCTGTTTTTT. Amino acids: CASSYGQGNTGELFF.

This clonotype appeared a few times. The chain couples TRBV6-9 to TRBJ2-7; D is unresolved. The CDR3 has 13 residues. CDR1 is MNHGY and CDR2 is SVAAGI in the germline V gene. Trimming pared 3 bases from V and 3 bases from J, leaving 9 bases between. The CDR3 loop is CASSYYSLYEQYF. CDR3 bases: TGTGCCAGCAGTTACTACTCGCTCTACGAGCAGTACTTC.

This sequence joins TRBV12-3 or TRBV12-4 and TRBJ1-5; D gene unclear. CDR3 size: 14 residues. V lost 3 bases, J lost 4 bases, and 10 bases lay in between. CDR3 protein: CASSFAQANQPQHF. Written as DNA, the CDR3 is TGTGCCAGCAGTTTCGCGCAGGCTAATCAGCCCCAGCATTTT.

This rearrangement joins TRBV29-1 to TRBJ2-1, with a weak D call TRBD2 (5 bases). This CDR3 is 12 amino acids long. Trimming removed 5 bases from V and 5 bases from J, with 10 bases in between. The germline CDR1 and CDR2 sequences are SQVTM and ANQGSEA. The CDR3 spells CSVRGPDNEQFF. CDR3 in DNA: TGCAGCGTTCGAGGGCCCGACAATGAGCAGTTCTTC.